Listed below are T cell receptor beta chains from one sample, sequenced in a study of graft-versus-host responses after intestinal transplantation. These receptors lack a known antigen. The repertoire was sequenced with immunoSEQ multiplex PCR; TCRdb's copy has only in-frame clones and lacks some. The sample records about 89,000 clones, approximately 94% being singletons. This sample comprised unstimulated CD8+ T cells sorted from spleen or lymph node cells, obtained before intestinal transplant. The receptors come from a human donor who received an intestinal transplant. Both conserved end residues are part of each CDR3. The order of the fields is clone size, V gene, J gene, D gene, CDR3 protein, CDR3 DNA. D genes are given only for firm matches. Size is omitted from some rows. Given values are once, few, many or a class for expanded clones.

-,TRBV10-2,TRBJ2-7,TRBD2,CASMGLAGDSYEQYF,TGCGCCAGCATGGGGCTAGCGGGGGATTCATACGAGCAGTACTTC
-,TRBV12-5,TRBJ1-1,TRBD1,CASGFRSGTGVSMNTEAFF,TGTGCTAGTGGTTTCCGTTCCGGGACAGGGGTATCTATGAACACTGAAGCTTTCTTT
-,TRBV11-2,TRBJ2-3,TRBD1,CASSSGTGGPDTQYF,TGTGCCAGCAGCTCCGGGACAGGGGGCCCAGATACGCAGTATTTT
-,TRBV6-4,TRBJ2-2,-,CASRSLDRTNTGELFF,TGTGCCAGCAGGAGCCTAGACAGGACGAACACCGGGGAGCTGTTTTTT
-,TRBV15,TRBJ2-4,-,CATSRGMGGTPILAKNIQYF,TGTGCCACCAGCAGAGGAATGGGGGGGACACCCATCTTAGCCAAAAACATTCAGTACTTC
once,TRBV7-9,TRBJ1-4,-,CASKKGATNEKLFF,TGTGCCAGCAAGAAGGGGGCAACTAATGAAAAACTGTTTTTT
-,TRBV7-8,TRBJ1-4,-,CASSVTGGGSTNEKLFF,TGTGCCAGCAGCGTGACTGGCGGGGGATCAACTAATGAAAAACTGTTTTTT
few,TRBV6-5,TRBJ1-1,-,CASSTGIRTEAFF,TGTGCCAGCAGCACAGGGATTCGGACTGAAGCTTTCTTT
-,TRBV21-1,TRBJ2-7,-,CASSKARDRGSYEQYF,TGTGCCAGCAGCAAAGCGCGAGACAGGGGTTCCTACGAGCAGTACTTC
-,TRBV6-1,TRBJ2-1,-,CASSVGEGYNEQFF,TGTGCCAGCAGCGTAGGGGAAGGATACAATGAGCAGTTCTTC
-,TRBV27,TRBJ1-6,TRBD1,CASRPGQGVPALHF,TGTGCCAGCAGACCGGGACAGGGGGTACCGGCCCTCCACTTT
-,TRBV5-1,TRBJ1-6,-,CASSPDPTGSPLHF,TGCGCCAGCAGCCCGGATCCCACGGGTTCACCCCTCCACTTT
once,TRBV11-3,TRBJ1-1,-,CASSSAFGTEAFF,TGTGCCAGCAGCTCGGCTTTCGGGACTGAAGCTTTCTTT
-,TRBV30,TRBJ2-2,-,CAWIDGPTGELFF,TGTGCCTGGATCGATGGGCCAACCGGGGAGCTGTTTTTT
-,TRBV6-5,TRBJ1-1,-,CASSYSERVGAFF,TGTGCCAGCAGTTACTCGGAGAGGGTAGGGGCTTTCTTT
-,TRBV4-3,TRBJ2-1,TRBD1,CASSQWDRVDNEQFF,TGCGCCAGCAGCCAATGGGACAGGGTCGACAATGAGCAGTTCTTC
-,TRBV9,TRBJ2-1,-,CASSVGLVGVQFF,TGTGCCAGCAGCGTAGGTCTTGTAGGGGTGCAGTTCTTC
-,TRBV4-1,TRBJ2-4,TRBD2,CASSQDRGLANPLAKNIQYF,TGCGCCAGCAGCCAAGATCGGGGACTAGCCAACCCCCTAGCCAAAAACATTCAGTACTTC
-,TRBV21-1,TRBJ1-1,-,CASSKGSGADTEAFF,TGTGCCAGCAGCAAAGGGTCAGGGGCGGACACTGAAGCTTTCTTT
-,TRBV29-1,TRBJ2-3,-,CSVEDRTSTDTQYF,TGCAGCGTTGAGGACAGAACTAGCACAGATACGCAGTATTTT